The source of this T cell receptor (beta chain) is a study of blood T cell repertoires in COVID-19. Overall study: Samples came from the United States, Italy and Spain, spanning acute and convalescent COVID-19. PBMCs, B-cell-depleted T cells, or T cells were the source of the cDNA or gDNA that made up the material.

Germline values: CDR1 LNHDA, CDR2 SQIVND (reference sequence). The junction had 6 bases not matched to a gene; V was cut back by 5 bases and J by 0 bases. This CDR3 comprises 16 residues. Authors' data handling: Reference gene primer amplification yielded estimated nucleated cell counts. Using immunoSEQ multiplex PCR, the repertoire was profiled, and TCRdb retains in-frame clones only, with some absent. V and J calls and clone size are those listed in that table; D and trimming were worked out from the DNA. In the table there are around 130,000 clones, 88% of which are singletons. The Seattle site enrolled patients during active infection and followed them longitudinally.

Specimen: peripheral blood. This receptor was obtained from a human donor with COVID-19, enrolled during active disease. The donor label of this sample is uncertain. The rearrangement links TRBV19 to TRBJ2-1; 8 positions match TRBD2. The CDR3 DNA follows: TGTGCCAGTAGTCCCCAGCGGGGGAGCTCCTACAATGAGCAGTTCTTC. It codes for CASSPQRGSSYNEQFF.